These 8 T cell receptor beta chains share one sample of origin, sequenced in a study of patients with pleural tuberculosis. TCRdb itself ran the reads through MiXCR, one entry per CDR3 protein. The table records under 55,000 distinct CDR3 sequences, approximately 7.5% of them present only once. The receptors stem from a human donor with pleural tuberculosis.

This clonotype was counted ten times or more. The chain is built from TRBV10-3 and TRBJ1-5; maybe TRBD1 (5 bases). The CDR3 spans 13 residues. V was trimmed by 9 bases and J by 1 base, leaving 10 bases between them. The germline V gene has CDR1 ENHRY and CDR2 SYGVKD. DNA of the CDR3: TGTGCCATGCGGGGGAGCAGCAATCAGCCCCAGCATTTT. Translating gives CAMRGSSNQPQHF.

This clonotype was observed many times. This rearrangement joins TRBV14 to TRBJ2-3, with 10 bases fitting TRBD2. The V and J ends lost 0 bases and 3 bases, in that order; junction bases with no gene match: 9. CDR1 is SGHDN and CDR2 is FVKESK in the germline V gene. The CDR3 is 18 residues long. The chain's CDR3 is CASSQDSTSGRGTDTQYF. The CDR3 DNA reads as TGTGCCAGCAGCCAAGATTCTACCAGCGGGAGGGGTACAGATACGCAGTATTTT.

This clonotype was seen many times. The chain couples TRBV20-1 to TRBJ2-7; D perhaps matches TRBD1 (6 bases). The CDR3 consists of 12 residues. V was shortened by 4 bases and J by 0 bases, with 7 bases between the two germline ends. From germline, CDR1 is DFQATT and CDR2 SNEGSKA (reference sequence). DNA for the CDR3: TGCAGTGCTACGGACAGCTCCTACGAGCAGTACTTC. Its translation is CSATDSSYEQYF.

This clonotype has ten or more counts. This chain links TRBV20-1 with TRBJ2-7; D is undetermined. The germline V gene has CDR1 DFQATT and CDR2 SNEGSKA (reference sequence). This CDR3 has 12 amino acids. The V and J ends lost 0 bases and 4 bases respectively, with 7 bases between them. The DNA for the CDR3 is TGCAGTGCTAGAGACGACTCATACGAGCAGTACTTC. Translating gives CSARDDSYEQYF.

Ten or more counts support this clonotype. The chain recombines TRBV20-1 with TRBJ2-5, with TRBD1 matching 9 bases. Trimming cost V 3 bases and J 3 bases; bases outside gene matches: 5. This CDR3 contains 14 residues. Per the germline V gene, CDR1 is DFQATT and CDR2 is SNEGSKA (reference sequence). CDR3 sequence reads: CSASNRDREETQYF. The CDR3 region has the DNA TGCAGTGCTAGCAACCGGGACAGGGAAGAGACCCAGTACTTC.

This clonotype has a handful of counts. The gene calls are TRBV5-6 and TRBJ1-2; D is unclear. The CDR3 is made up of 14 amino acids. The ends were cut back, 2 bases at V and 0 bases at J, with 8 bases in the middle. Germline-derived CDR1 and CDR2 are SGHDT and YYEEEE. The CDR3 sequence: CASSLSTANYGYTF. The CDR3, as DNA: TGTGCCAGCAGCTTAAGCACCGCTAACTATGGCTACACCTTC. Filled out from reference TRBV5-6 and TRBJ1-2, the complete variable domain reads DAGVTQSPTHLIKTRGQQVTLRCSPKSGHDTVSWYQQALGQGPQFIFQYYEEEERQRGNFPDRFSGHQFPNYSSELNVNALLLGDSALYLCASSLSTANYGYTFGSGTRLTVV.

This clonotype was observed at least ten times. The rearrangement links TRBV11-2 to TRBJ2-1; D ambiguous. The germline gives CDR1 SGHAT, CDR2 FQNNGV. The CDR3 loop spans 13 amino acids. Trimming shortened V by 3 bases and J by 8 bases, and 11 bases separated the two germline ends. The CDR3 region is CASSFKGADEQFF. DNA for the CDR3: TGTGCCAGCAGCTTTAAGGGCGCCGATGAGCAGTTCTTC. The whole variable domain, filled in from reference TRBV11-2 and TRBJ2-1, reads EAGVAQSPRYKIIEKRQSVAFWCNPISGHATLYWYQQILGQGPKLLIQFQNNGVVDDSQLPKDRFSAERLKGVDSTLKIQPAKLEDSAVYLCASSFKGADEQFFGPGTRLTVL.

This clonotype occurred many times. This sequence joins TRBV7-2 and TRBJ1-1; a possible D gene is TRBD1 (5 bases). CDR3 length equals 13 residues. CDR1 and CDR2 (germline): SGHTA, FQGNSA. Between the trimmed V and J ends, which lost 1 base and 6 bases, there was a span of 9 bases. For the CDR3, the DNA is TGTGCCAGCAGCTTAGTGCAGGGCTCTGAAGCTTTCTTT. This codes for CASSLVQGSEAFF.